This T cell receptor (beta chain) was captured in a study of graft-versus-host responses after intestinal transplantation. The overall study: Once they had received anti-thymocyte globulin induction, all recipients took tacrolimus and steroids for two to three years.

Profiled with immunoSEQ multiplex PCR; TCRdb holds only in-frame clones, not every one. The table records around 9,500 clones, roughly 90% of them present only once. Study observations and caveats: There were GvH clones found in recipient marrow, and some of them appeared first in ileum or blood.

Details on this clone: What it binds is unknown.

The ends lost 3 bases at V and 5 bases at J; junction bases unmatched: 10. Germline V gene lookup returns CDR1 SEHNR and CDR2 FQNEAQ (reference sequence). The CDR3 is 16 amino acids. The source was PBMCs, collected 242 days after intestinal transplant. This chain connects TRBV7-9 to TRBJ1-5; TRBD1 matches at 7 bases. This TCR derives from a human patient who received an intestinal transplant, so some T cells may come from the graft donor. The CDR3: CASSLKQQGTHQPQHF. The CDR3 nucleotides read TGTGCCAGCAGCTTGAAGCAACAGGGGACGCATCAGCCCCAGCATTTT.